This T cell receptor beta chain is from a study of long-term antiretroviral therapy in people with HIV. A note on this clone: Its antigen is as yet unknown.

The run of the v3.0 immunoSEQ assay was at survey level. TCRdb's copy holds only in-frame clones and misses some; the assay was immunoSEQ multiplex PCR. Here the sample spans about 21,000 clones, around nine tenths being singletons. CDR1 SGHNT and CDR2 YYREEE come from the germline V gene (reference sequence). Trimming cost V 3 bases and J 3 bases, with 13 bases left between them. The CDR3 length is 15 residues. Going into DNA extraction, samples held about 0.85-11 million cryopreserved PBMC. Study-wide results and caveats: An increase in diversity followed ART, yet levels stayed below transplant donor controls. Participants lacked recorded data on ART adherence, viral resistance or therapy changes.

The clonotype originates from a man in his 60s with HIV. The source was unsorted PBMCs, collected 2.3 years after starting antiretroviral therapy. The genes are TRBV5-4 and TRBJ1-5, with a possible D match to TRBD1 (5 bases). Here the CDR3 reads CASSSMGGDNQPQHF. DNA of the CDR3: TGTGCCAGCAGCTCAATGGGGGGGGACAATCAGCCCCAGCATTTT. Looking up the rest from reference TRBV5-4 and TRBJ1-5 gives the full variable domain: ETGVTQSPTHLIKTRGQQVTLRCSSQSGHNTVSWYQQALGQGPQFIFQYYREEENGRGNFPPRFSGLQFPNYSSELNVNALELDDSALYLCASSSMGGDNQPQHFGDGTRLSIL.